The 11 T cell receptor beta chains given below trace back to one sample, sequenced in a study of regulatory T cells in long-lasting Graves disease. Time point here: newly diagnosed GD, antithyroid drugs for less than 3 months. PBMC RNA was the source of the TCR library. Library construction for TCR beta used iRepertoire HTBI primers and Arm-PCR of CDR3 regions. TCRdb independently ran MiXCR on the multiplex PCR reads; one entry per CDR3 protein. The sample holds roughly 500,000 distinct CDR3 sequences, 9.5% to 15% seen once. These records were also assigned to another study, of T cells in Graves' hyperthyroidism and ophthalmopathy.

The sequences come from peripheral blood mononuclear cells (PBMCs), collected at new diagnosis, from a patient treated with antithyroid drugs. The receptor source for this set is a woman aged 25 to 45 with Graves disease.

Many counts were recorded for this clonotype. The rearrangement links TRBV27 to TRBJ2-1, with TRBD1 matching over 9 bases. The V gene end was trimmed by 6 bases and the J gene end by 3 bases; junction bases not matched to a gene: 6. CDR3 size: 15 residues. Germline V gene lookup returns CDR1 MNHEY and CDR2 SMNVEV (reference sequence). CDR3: CASSATGQGYNEQFF. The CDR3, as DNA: TGTGCCAGCAGCGCGACGGGACAGGGCTACAATGAGCAGTTCTTC.

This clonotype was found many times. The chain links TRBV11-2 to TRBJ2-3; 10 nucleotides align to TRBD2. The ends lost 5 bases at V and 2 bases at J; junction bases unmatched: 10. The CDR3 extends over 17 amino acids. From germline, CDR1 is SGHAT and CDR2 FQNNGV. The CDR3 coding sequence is TGTGCCAGCAGCCTTGGCTGGCTAGCGGGGGCCACAGATACGCAGTATTTT. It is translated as CASSLGWLAGATDTQYF.

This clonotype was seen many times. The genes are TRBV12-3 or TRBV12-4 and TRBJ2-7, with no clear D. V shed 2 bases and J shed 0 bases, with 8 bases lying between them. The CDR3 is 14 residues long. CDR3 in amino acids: CASSLPASSYEQYF. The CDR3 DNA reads TGTGCCAGCAGTTTACCGGCTAGCTCCTACGAGCAGTACTTC.

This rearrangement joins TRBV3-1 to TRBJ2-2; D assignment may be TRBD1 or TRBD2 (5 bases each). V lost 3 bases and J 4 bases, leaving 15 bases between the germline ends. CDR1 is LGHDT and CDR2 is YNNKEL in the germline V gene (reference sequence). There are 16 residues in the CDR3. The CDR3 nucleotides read TGTGCCAGCAGCCATAACAAGGGACCCATCACCGGGGAGCTGTTTTTT. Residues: CASSHNKGPITGELFF.

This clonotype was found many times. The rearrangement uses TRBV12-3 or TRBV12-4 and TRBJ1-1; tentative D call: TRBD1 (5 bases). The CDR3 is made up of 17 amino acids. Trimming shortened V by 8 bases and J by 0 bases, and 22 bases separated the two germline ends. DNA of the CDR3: TGTGCCAGCGGGGGAAGACAGCAAGGTCTTGTGAACACTGAAGCTTTCTTT. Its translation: CASGGRQQGLVNTEAFF.

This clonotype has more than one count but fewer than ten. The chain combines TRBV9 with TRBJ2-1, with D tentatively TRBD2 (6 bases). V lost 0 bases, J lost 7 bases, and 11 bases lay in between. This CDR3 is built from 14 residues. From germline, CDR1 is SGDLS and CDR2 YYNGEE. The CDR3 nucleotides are TGTGCCAGCAGCGTAGTCGGGGGAGTTAATGAGCAGTTCTTC. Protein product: CASSVVGGVNEQFF. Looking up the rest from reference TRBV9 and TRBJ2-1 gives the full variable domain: DSGVTQTPKHLITATGQRVTLRCSPRSGDLSVYWYQQSLDQGLQFLIQYYNGEERAKGNILERFSAQQFPDLHSELNLSSLELGDSALYFCASSVVGGVNEQFFGPGTRLTVL.

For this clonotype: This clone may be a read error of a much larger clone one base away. The CDR3 region has the DNA TGTGCCAGCACCGCGGGGAAGGGGCCCTACAATAAGCAGTTCTTC. This translates into CASTAGKGPYNKQFF. The chain recombines TRBV28 with TRBJ2-1; perhaps TRBD2 as D (6 bases). The CDR3 has 15 amino acids. Per germline, CDR1 MDHEN and CDR2 SYDVKM.

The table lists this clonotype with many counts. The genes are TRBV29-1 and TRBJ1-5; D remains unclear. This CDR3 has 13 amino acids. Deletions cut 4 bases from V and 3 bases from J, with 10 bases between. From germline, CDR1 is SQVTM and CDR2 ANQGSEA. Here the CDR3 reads CSVVAGFNQPQHF. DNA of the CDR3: TGCAGCGTTGTGGCGGGGTTCAATCAGCCCCAGCATTTT.

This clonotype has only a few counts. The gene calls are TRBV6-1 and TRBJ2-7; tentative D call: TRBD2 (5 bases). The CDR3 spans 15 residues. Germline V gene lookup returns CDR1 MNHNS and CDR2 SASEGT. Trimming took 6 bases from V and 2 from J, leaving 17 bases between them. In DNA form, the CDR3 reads TGTGCCAGCAGCCGCACCACTAGAATCCCCTACGAGCAGTACTTC. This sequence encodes CASSRTTRIPYEQYF.

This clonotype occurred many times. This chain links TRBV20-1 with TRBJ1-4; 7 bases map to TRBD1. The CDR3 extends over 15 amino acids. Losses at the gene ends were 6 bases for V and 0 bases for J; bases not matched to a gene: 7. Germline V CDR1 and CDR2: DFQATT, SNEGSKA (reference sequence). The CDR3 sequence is CSAPRQGATNEKLFF. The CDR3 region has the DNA TGCAGTGCCCCCCGACAGGGTGCAACTAATGAAAAACTGTTTTTT.

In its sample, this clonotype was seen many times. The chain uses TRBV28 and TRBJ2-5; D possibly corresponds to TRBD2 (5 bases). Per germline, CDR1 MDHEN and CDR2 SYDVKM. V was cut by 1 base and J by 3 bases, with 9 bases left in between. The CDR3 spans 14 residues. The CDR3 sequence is CASSLSGWEETQYF. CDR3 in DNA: TGTGCCAGCAGTTTATCGGGGTGGGAAGAGACCCAGTACTTC.